This TCR beta chain was found in a study of shared clonotypes between healthy human individuals. The CDR3 covers 16 residues. Germline-derived CDR1 and CDR2 are MNHNY and SVGAGI (reference sequence). The ends were cut back, 2 bases at V and 5 bases at J, with 19 bases in the middle. Assay used: immunoSEQ multiplex PCR; TCRdb lists only in-frame clones, some missing. The table includes 400,000 to 600,000 clones, approximately 94% detected once. The receptor was isolated from a woman aged 30 to 39 in good health. V usage is TRBV6-6 and J usage is TRBJ2-7; D possibly matches TRBD1 or TRBD2 (6 bases each). Sequencing input: naive CD4+ T cells sorted from blood. The subset: CD45RA+ positively selected. DNA for the CDR3: TGTGCCAGCAGTTACCCCACCAGCGGAGGGGGAGACGAGCAGTACTTC. Amino acids: CASSYPTSGGGDEQYF.